This section outlines one TCR beta chain sequence together with its context. This specimen comes from a study of blood T cell repertoires in COVID-19. Germline CDR1 reads SGHRS; CDR2 reads YFSETQ. The CDR3 has 15 amino acids. Germline trimming cut 4 bases from V and 7 bases from J; bases unmatched to any gene: 13. The table came from immunoSEQ multiplex PCR; TCRdb's copy has only in-frame clones and leaves some out. The sample records about 82,000 clones, 60% to 80% being singletons. This TCR came from a man between 60 and 75 years old with COVID-19, enrolled during active disease. Material: peripheral blood. The rearrangement uses TRBV5-1 and TRBJ2-7; 8 bases are shared with TRBD1. CDR3 loop: CASSPAGGRIGEQYF. The CDR3 nucleotides are TGCGCCAGCAGCCCTGCAGGGGGCCGAATTGGGGAGCAGTACTTC.